This T cell receptor beta chain was observed in a study of cytomegalovirus exposure and HLA in healthy donors. The wider study: Earlier, 150 million to 200 million T cells were analyzed, and 117 million unique TCR beta sequences were found among them. Notes on the study in general: CMV serostatus was the sole immune exposure data available. Across donors, most TCRs were seen rarely, yet some public ones were widespread.

Germline V CDR1 and CDR2: SGHTA, FQGTGA. The CDR3 runs to 14 residues. The ends lost 4 bases at V and 7 bases at J; junction bases unmatched: 6. The study ran its PCR with 60 Vbeta and 13 Jbeta primers. Per the original methods: Later, some 79 million unique TCR beta chains were counted in an analysis, and roughly 11 million of them were shared. TCRdb keeps only in-frame clones here, not all; method: immunoSEQ multiplex PCR. V and J calls and clone size follow that table, whereas D and trimming were derived from the DNA. This table has 100,000 to 150,000 clones, roughly 71% appearing once. This clone was picked up one time. The antigen remains undetermined.

The chain uses TRBV7-3 and TRBJ2-1, with 8 bases lining up with TRBD2. Input material: PBMCs. The receptor was derived from a woman aged 45 to 65 in good health and CMV-seropositive. The CDR3 loop is CASSSAGAGNEQFF. As DNA, the CDR3 is TGTGCCAGCAGCTCAGCGGGGGCAGGGAATGAGCAGTTCTTC.